These 17 T cell receptor beta chains came from one sample sequenced in a study of CD8+ T cells in alopecia areata. Following RNA extraction, reverse transcription yielded cDNA that acted as the sequencing template. The protocol was immunoSEQ multiplex PCR, while the TCRdb copy is restricted to in-frame clones and leaves out a portion. The repertoire holds hundreds of thousands of clones, with 50% to 60% as singletons. The specimen was CD4+ T cells sorted from blood, collected at week 0. Receptors were obtained from a human donor with alopecia areata.

The rearrangement uses TRBV2 and TRBJ1-5, with D perhaps matching TRBD1 (5 bases). The CDR3 runs to 15 residues. The ends were cut back, 6 bases at V and 3 bases at J, with 15 bases in the middle. In germline, CDR1 is SNHLY, CDR2 FYNNEI. CDR3 coding DNA: TGTGCCAGCAGGGATTCGGGGGGGGACAATCAGCCCCAGCATTTT. Translation: CASRDSGGDNQPQHF.

This clone was observed many times. The rearrangement uses TRBV10-3 and TRBJ2-1; D is perhaps TRBD2 (8 bases). Trimming cost V 8 bases and J 5 bases, with 16 bases left between them. Germline V gene data show CDR1 as ENHRY and CDR2 as SYGVKD. CDR3 length: 14 amino acids. DNA of the CDR3: TGTGCCATCGTAGCGGGACAGCATGACAATGAGCAGTTCTTC. Its protein is CAIVAGQHDNEQFF.

In this sample, this clone turned up a few times. The rearrangement links TRBV2 to TRBJ1-2; the D is unclear. This CDR3 is 15 amino acids long. Trimming removed 6 bases at V and 0 bases at J, with 14 bases between. Germline V CDR1 and CDR2: SNHLY, FYNNEI. DNA for the CDR3: TGTGCCAGCAGCGCCACAATAACAGCTAACTATGGCTACACCTTC. It is translated as CASSATITANYGYTF.

The chain couples TRBV30 to TRBJ1-2; 7 bases fit TRBD1. Unmatched junction bases numbered 5, after V lost 6 bases and J lost 1 base. This CDR3 spans 13 amino acids. Germline CDR1 GTSNPN, CDR2 SVGIG (reference sequence). CDR3 nucleotides: TGTGCCTGCCAGGGGGGAAATAACTATGGCTACACCTTC. Translation: CACQGGNNYGYTF.

The chain uses TRBV7-2 and TRBJ1-2, with D unclear. V shed 6 bases and J shed 4 bases, with 9 bases lying between them. There are 12 residues in the CDR3. CDR1 and CDR2 from the germline V gene are SGHTA and FQGNSA. The CDR3 DNA follows: TGTGCCAGCAGTCGGGGAGCCTATGGCTACACCTTC. This translates into CASSRGAYGYTF.

V and J are TRBV29-1 and TRBJ1-5; the D gene is possibly TRBD1 (5 bases). Germline CDR1 reads SQVTM; CDR2 reads ANQGSEA. V lost 5 bases and J lost 6, with 11 bases in between. This CDR3 is 12 amino acids long. The CDR3 coding sequence is TGCAGCGTTCGCAGGGAGGGTCAGCCCCAGCATTTT. This sequence encodes CSVRREGQPQHF.

This sequence joins TRBV9 and TRBJ2-7, with 11 bases fitting TRBD1. Germline values: CDR1 SGDLS, CDR2 YYNGEE. This CDR3 is built from 16 residues. V shed 0 bases, J shed 1 base, and the junction held 3 bases outside the gene matches. The CDR3 coding sequence is TGTGCCAGCAGCGTAGGGACAGGGGGCGCGTCCTACGAGCAGTACTTC. This translates into CASSVGTGGASYEQYF. The variable domain in full, with the rest retrieved from reference TRBV9 and TRBJ2-7, is DSGVTQTPKHLITATGQRVTLRCSPRSGDLSVYWYQQSLDQGLQFLIQYYNGEERAKGNILERFSAQQFPDLHSELNLSSLELGDSALYFCASSVGTGGASYEQYFGPGTRLTVT.

The chain has TRBV29-1 and TRBJ1-2; tentative D call: TRBD1 (6 bases). Germline-derived CDR1 and CDR2 are SQVTM and ANQGSEA. This CDR3 is built from 14 residues. V lost 6 bases and J 0 bases, leaving 14 bases between the germline ends. As DNA, the CDR3 is TGCAGCGTGGACGACAGGCACACTAACTATGGCTACACCTTC. Its translation: CSVDDRHTNYGYTF.

The chain recombines TRBV30 with TRBJ2-3, with D uncertain. Germline values: CDR1 GTSNPN, CDR2 SVGIG (reference sequence). The CDR3 has 13 residues. The germline V and J ends were trimmed by 5 bases and 2 bases, with 11 bases remaining between them. The chain's CDR3 is CAWETHTTDTQYF. Here the CDR3 DNA reads TGTGCCTGGGAGACACACACCACAGATACGCAGTATTTT.

The genes are TRBV9 and TRBJ2-1; unclear D gene. CDR3 length equals 16 residues. V was trimmed by 0 bases and J by 0 bases, leaving 10 bases between them. Germline loops: CDR1 SGDLS, CDR2 YYNGEE. Here the CDR3 DNA reads TGTGCCAGCAGCGTAGTCAGTACCAGCTCCTACAATGAGCAGTTCTTC. This codes for CASSVVSTSSYNEQFF.

The gene calls are TRBV4-1 and TRBJ1-3, with D maybe TRBD1 (5 bases). Germline CDR1 MGHRA, CDR2 YSYEKL. V lost 0 bases and J lost 0, with 9 bases in between. The CDR3 runs 16 residues. The CDR3 region is CASSQEVGASGNTIYF. The CDR3 DNA sequence: TGCGCCAGCAGCCAAGAAGTCGGGGCCTCTGGAAACACCATATATTTT.

The rearrangement links TRBV25-1 to TRBJ2-5; 10 nucleotides align to TRBD2. The CDR3 spans 15 residues. The V and J ends lost 7 bases and 5 bases, in that order; junction bases with no gene match: 10. The germline V gene has CDR1 MGHDK and CDR2 SYGVNS. The CDR3 bases are TGTGCCAGCACGCCGTCTAGCGGGAGAAGTGAGACCCAGTACTTC. Protein product: CASTPSSGRSETQYF.

The rearrangement joins TRBV4-1 to TRBJ1-2; a weak D match, TRBD1 (6 bases). The germline V gene has CDR1 MGHRA and CDR2 YSYEKL. This CDR3 is 14 amino acids long. Trimming left V 1 base short and J 7 bases short, with 13 bases between. The CDR3 DNA sequence: TGCGCCAGCAGCCAAGCAACAGGGCGTGCTGGCTACACCTTC. This encodes CASSQATGRAGYTF.

The chain is built from TRBV7-8 and TRBJ1-5; D may be TRBD1 (5 bases). The V gene lost 2 bases and the J gene lost 6 bases, with 17 bases spanning the gap. Looked up from germline, CDR1 is SGHVS and CDR2 is FQNEAQ. The CDR3 totals 16 residues. CDR3 loop: CASSLRSQGGVQPQHF. In DNA form, the CDR3 reads TGTGCCAGCAGCTTAAGGTCGCAGGGAGGGGTTCAGCCCCAGCATTTT.

The chain employs TRBV6-1 and TRBJ2-4; D is possibly TRBD2 (5 bases). The CDR3 sequence is 11 residues long. The V gene lost 2 bases and the J gene lost 13 bases, with 9 bases spanning the gap. CDR1 and CDR2 (germline): MNHNS, SASEGT. The CDR3 region has the DNA TGTGCCAGCAGTGAATTGTGGGAGCAGTACTTC. It codes for CASSELWEQYF.

The DNA of the CDR3 is TGCAGTGCTAGTCTAGGCGAGCAGTTCTTC. As protein: CSASLGEQFF. The chain joins TRBV20-1 to TRBJ2-1; D not resolved. The CDR3 loop spans 10 amino acids. CDR1 and CDR2 (germline): DFQATT, SNEGSKA (reference sequence). V was cut by 3 bases and J by 10 bases, with 7 bases left in between.

The rearrangement uses TRBV11-1 and TRBJ2-1; TRBD2 matches 13 bases. The CDR3 totals 17 residues. V lost 2 bases to trimming and J lost 7 bases; unmatched junction nucleotides: 8. Germline CDR1 and CDR2: SGHAT and FQDESV (reference sequence). The CDR3 bases are TGTGCCAGCAGCTTAACACTAGCGGGGGGGCTAGGGAATGAGCAGTTCTTC. This sequence encodes CASSLTLAGGLGNEQFF.